This TCR beta chain was profiled in a study of CD8+CD57+ T cells in acquired aplastic anemia (dated by TCRdb to the late 2010s). As for the study more broadly: On average, sorted CD4+ and CD8+ cells yielded approximately 3 ug of extracted DNA, with a range of about 0.17 to 27.4 ug. The study at large found these results: Patients and healthy controls showed no significant difference in CD8+ Simpson's diversity (P=0.060). Approximately 27 CD8+ CDR3 sequences were found in both patients and controls but appeared to be highly expressed in patients and within the immunodominant clones of the patients.

The CDR3 measures 16 amino acids from cysteine to phenylalanine. Here the CDR3 DNA is all that survives: 48 bases in frame from base 1. To note about this clonotype: No antigen is known for it. There are no base qualities to consult, and no much larger clone falls within one base.

TCR beta VDJ combination and CDR3 sequence profiling used genomic DNA as the template. TCR repertoire sequencing was run on an Illumina HiSeq 2000. The source study handled its data this way. Repertoire assessment relied on Simpson's diversity index, CDR3 size and DJ length profiles, and TRBV/TRBJ rearrangement plots. The most abundant DNA sequence in the deep sequencing data was taken as the immunodominant clone. CDR3 amino acid sequences were checked for sharing between subjects and were compared against published repertoires and the VDJdb database. TCRdb's own reprocessing of the public reads used fastp at Q25 and MiXCR and kept productive beta chains. Rows are combined by CDR3 protein, so each entry shows the most common genes and DNA. The V and J calls follow TCRdb's processing rather than the paper's. The sample table lists hundreds of thousands of distinct CDR3 sequences, 50% to 70% of them with a count of one. The leading ten clones occupy roughly 8% of the sample.

In the study, sorted CD4+ and CD8+ blood T cells from patients with severe aplastic anemia and from healthy subjects underwent deep sequencing of TCR repertoires. Ficoll-Paque density gradient centrifugation was used to isolate peripheral blood mononuclear cells. Before DNA extraction, CD4+ and CD8+ T cells were sorted with FACS or magnetic beads. The specimen sequenced was sorted CD4+, CD8+, or CD8+CD57+ T cells (not recorded which) from PBMCs. The chain couples TRBV3-2 to TRBJ2-7; TRBD2 reflects the table's D call only, with no check against the DNA. TRBV3-2 is annotated as a pseudogene. This receptor was obtained from a human donor with severe aplastic anemia or a healthy control (not recorded which). In nucleotide form, the sequence is TGCGCCAGCAGCCCCCTCCCGCGGGGTAGGTCCTACGAGCAGTACTTC. It specifies CASSPLPRGRSYEQYF.